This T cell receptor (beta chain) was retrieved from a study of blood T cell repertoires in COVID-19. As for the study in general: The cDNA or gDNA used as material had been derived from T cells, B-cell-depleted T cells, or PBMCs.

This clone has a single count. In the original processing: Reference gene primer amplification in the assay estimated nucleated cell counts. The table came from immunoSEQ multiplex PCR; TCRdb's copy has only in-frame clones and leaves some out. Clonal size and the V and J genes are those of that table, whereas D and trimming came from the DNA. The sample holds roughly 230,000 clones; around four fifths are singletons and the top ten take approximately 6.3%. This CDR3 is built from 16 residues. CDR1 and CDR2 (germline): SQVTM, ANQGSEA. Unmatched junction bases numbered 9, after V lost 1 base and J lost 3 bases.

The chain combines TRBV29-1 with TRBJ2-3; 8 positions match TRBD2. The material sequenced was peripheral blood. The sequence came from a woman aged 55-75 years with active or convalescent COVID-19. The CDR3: CSVEGERGSRTDTQYF. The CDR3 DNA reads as TGCAGCGTTGAAGGCGAGCGGGGGAGTAGAACAGATACGCAGTATTTT.